This TCR beta chain was captured by sequencing in a study of T cell repertoires in cytomegalovirus infection. Study-level information: Well-studied HLA-B-restricted epitopes and recently identified HLA-C-restricted epitopes of CMV were both used in the study.

In this sample, this clonotype turned up many times. The antigen is unknown. Findings of the study overall: In two of eight donors, the top clonotype was HLA-C-restricted CMV-specific.

With 1 base removed from V and 11 bases from J, the gap between germline ends came to 17 bases. Per the germline V gene, CDR1 is SGHTA and CDR2 is FQGNSA. The CDR3 consists of 14 residues. TCRdb itself ran the reads through MiXCR, one entry per CDR3 protein. The sample has more than 95,000 distinct CDR3 sequences, about 31% seen once. The specimen was CD8+ T cells from cultured PBMCs, collected from culture after CMV antigen stimulation. The chain recombines TRBV7-2 with TRBJ1-1; a possible D gene is TRBD1 (5 bases). This sequence originates from a human donor in good health (CMV status not recorded). Some clones in this sample may be carry-over from other donors' samples. The CDR3 is CASSLEWGSPLAFF. In DNA, the CDR3 is TGTGCCAGCAGCTTAGAATGGGGCAGCCCGTTGGCTTTCTTT. Full variable domain (missing parts from reference TRBV7-2 and TRBJ1-1): GAGVSQSPSNKVTEKGKDVELRCDPISGHTALYWYRQSLGQGLEFLIYFQGNSAPDKSGLPSDRFSAERTGGSVSTLTIQRTQQEDSAVYLCASSLEWGSPLAFFGQGTRLTVV.